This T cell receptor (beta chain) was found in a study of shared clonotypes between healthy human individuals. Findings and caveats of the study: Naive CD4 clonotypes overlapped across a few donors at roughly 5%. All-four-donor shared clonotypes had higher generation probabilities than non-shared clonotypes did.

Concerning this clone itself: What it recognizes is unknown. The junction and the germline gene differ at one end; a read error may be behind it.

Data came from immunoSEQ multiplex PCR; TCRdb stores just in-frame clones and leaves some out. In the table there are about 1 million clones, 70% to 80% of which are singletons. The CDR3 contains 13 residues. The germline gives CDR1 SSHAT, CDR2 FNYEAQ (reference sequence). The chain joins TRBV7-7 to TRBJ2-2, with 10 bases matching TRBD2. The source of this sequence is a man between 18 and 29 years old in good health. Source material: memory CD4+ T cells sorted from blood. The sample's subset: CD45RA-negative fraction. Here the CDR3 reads CASSGRATGELFF. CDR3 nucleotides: TGTGCTAGCAGCGGGAGGGCTACCGGGGAGCTGTTTTTT.